The T cell receptor (beta chain) described here comes from a study of beta chain features in type 1 diabetes. There are 16 residues in the CDR3. CDR1 is SGHRS and CDR2 is YFSETQ in the germline V gene. The ends were cut back, 1 base at V and 2 bases at J, with 14 bases in the middle. Expressed TCRB transcripts were sequenced, since all the RNA that had been isolated was reverse transcribed. The repertoire was sequenced with immunoSEQ multiplex PCR; TCRdb's copy has only in-frame clones and lacks some. The table includes 200,000 to 300,000 clones, roughly 15% detected once. This clone was observed a few times.

Source material: naive CD4+ T cells from blood. This receptor was taken from a woman aged 40 to 50 in good health. The chain employs TRBV5-1 and TRBJ2-3; possible D gene TRBD2, 6 bases. The CDR3 loop is CASSLRSGLYTDTQYF. DNA for the CDR3: TGCGCCAGCAGCTTGAGAAGCGGGCTCTACACAGATACGCAGTATTTT.